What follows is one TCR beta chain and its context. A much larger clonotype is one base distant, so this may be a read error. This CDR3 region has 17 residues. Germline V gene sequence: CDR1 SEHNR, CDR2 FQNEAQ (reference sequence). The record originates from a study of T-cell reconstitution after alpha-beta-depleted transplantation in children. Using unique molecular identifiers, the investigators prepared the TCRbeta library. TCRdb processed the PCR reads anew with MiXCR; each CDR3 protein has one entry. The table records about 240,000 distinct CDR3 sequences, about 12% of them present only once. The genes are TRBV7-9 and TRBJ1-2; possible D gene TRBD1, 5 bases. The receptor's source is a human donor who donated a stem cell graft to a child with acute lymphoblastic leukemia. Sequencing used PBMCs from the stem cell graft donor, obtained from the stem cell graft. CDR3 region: CATSLSPTVPDIDGYTF. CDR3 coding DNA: TGTGCCACCAGCCTATCCCCGACAGTCCCGGATATCGATGGCTACACCTTC.